The 27 T cell receptor beta chains presented below share a single source sample, sequenced in a study of neurological immune-mediated disorders (dated by TCRdb to about 2019). The method behind the library was 5' RACE. The data were produced on an Illumina HiSeq 2500. The public reads were quality trimmed at Q25 with fastp and then assembled into clones with MiXCR by TCRdb, keeping productive beta chains. Every CDR3 protein is listed once, alongside the most common genes and DNA of its rows. A total of approximately 46,000 distinct CDR3 sequences appear in this sample, about 9.4% of them only once. Approximately 5.3% of the sample belongs to the ten largest clones. The sequenced material came from PBMCs. These receptors were obtained from a man between 65 and 85 years old with HTLV-1-associated myelopathy (HAM/TSP).

This clonotype has ten or more counts. The chain employs TRBV7-2 and TRBJ1-3; 9 bases fit TRBD1. Germline V gene lookup returns CDR1 SGHTA and CDR2 FQGNSA. The CDR3 totals 13 residues. Unmatched junction bases numbered 5, after V lost 10 bases and J lost 4 bases. The CDR3, as DNA: TGTGCCACTACGACAGGGGGAGGAAACACCATATATTTT. This codes for CATTTGGGNTIYF.

This clonotype was seen ten or more times. One junction end disagrees with the germline gene, perhaps due to a read error. The rearrangement links TRBV6-5 to TRBJ2-4; possible D gene TRBD2, 6 bases. This CDR3 comprises 15 residues. The V gene's germline CDR1 is MNHEY and CDR2 SVGAGI. For the CDR3, the DNA is TGTGCCAGCAGCTACTCGTCTAGCGTCAAAAACATTCAGTACTTC. Its protein product is CASSYSSSVKNIQYF.

This clonotype has ten or more counts. CDR3 protein: CASSLEGGENYGYTF. Written as DNA, the CDR3 is TGTGCCAGCAGCTTGGAAGGGGGCGAGAACTATGGCTACACCTTC. This chain connects TRBV5-5 to TRBJ1-2; 7 nucleotides agree with TRBD1. The germline V gene has CDR1 SGHKS and CDR2 YYEKEE (reference sequence). CDR3 size: 15 residues. The trim removed 0 bases at V and 2 bases at J, leaving 4 bases unmatched.

The chain has TRBV7-6 and TRBJ2-2; TRBD1 is a possible D gene (5 bases). Trimming removed 3 bases at V and 9 bases at J, with 17 bases between. The CDR3 has 15 amino acids. Germline V lookup: CDR1 SGHVS, CDR2 FNYEAQ. The CDR3 DNA reads TGTGCCAGCAGCTTCTCGGCAGGGTCAAAACGGGAGCTGTTTTTT. Protein sequence: CASSFSAGSKRELFF. The full variable domain, with the rest looked up from reference TRBV7-6 and TRBJ2-2, is GAGVSQSPRYKVTKRGQDVALRCDPISGHVSLYWYRQALGQGPEFLTYFNYEAQQDKSGLPNDRFSAERPEGSISTLTIQRTEQRDSAMYRCASSFSAGSKRELFFGEGSRLTVL.

This clonotype was observed many times. The chain has TRBV12-3 or TRBV12-4 and TRBJ2-6; no clear D gene. V lost 6 bases and J lost 4, with 13 bases in between. This CDR3 contains 15 residues. The CDR3 nucleotides are TGTGCCAGCAGCCGCATCGACTCCGGGGCCAACGTCCTGACTTTC. This sequence encodes CASSRIDSGANVLTF.

In this sample, this clonotype turned up many times. The rearrangement uses TRBV27 and TRBJ2-1; a weak D match, TRBD1 (5 bases). Per the germline V gene, CDR1 is MNHEY and CDR2 is SMNVEV (reference sequence). Trimming took off 6 bases at V and 2 bases at J, with 11 bases between the two ends. The CDR3 contains 14 residues. The CDR3 here is CASRGRETYNEQFF. The CDR3 coding sequence is TGTGCCAGCAGGGGCAGGGAAACCTACAATGAGCAGTTCTTC.

This clonotype was counted many times. DNA of the CDR3: TGCAGTGCTAGAGATGCACTAGCGGGAAATCTCGACGAGCAGTACTTC. Amino acids: CSARDALAGNLDEQYF. The V call is TRBV20-1, the J call TRBJ2-7; 10 nucleotides align to TRBD2. This CDR3 has 16 residues. The germline CDR1 and CDR2 sequences are DFQATT and SNEGSKA (reference sequence). V gave up 0 bases and J gave up 5 bases; unmatched junction bases: 10.

This clonotype appeared many times. This chain joins TRBV20-1 and TRBJ2-5; possibly TRBD2 for D (6 bases). Trimming took 5 bases from V and 1 from J, leaving 20 bases between them. This CDR3 region has 16 residues. Per the germline V gene, CDR1 is DFQATT and CDR2 is SNEGSKA (reference sequence). The CDR3 DNA follows: TGCAGTGCTCCTATGAAGACGGGAGCCCCCCAAGAGACCCAGTACTTC. Its translation is CSAPMKTGAPQETQYF.

There are many counts of this clonotype. This sequence joins TRBV7-9 and TRBJ2-1; TRBD1 matches at 7 bases. CDR3 size: 13 residues. V was pared by 2 bases and J by 8 bases, with 3 bases of the junction left unmatched. The V gene's germline CDR1 is SEHNR and CDR2 FQNEAQ (reference sequence). CDR3: CASSLKQGYEQFF. As DNA, the CDR3 is TGTGCCAGCAGCTTAAAACAGGGGTATGAGCAGTTCTTC.

This clonotype showed up many times. J is TRBJ2-7 and V is TRBV28; 8 bases agree with TRBD1. Germline V lookup: CDR1 MDHEN, CDR2 SYDVKM. This CDR3 is built from 14 residues. The V and J ends lost 6 bases and 2 bases, in that order; junction bases with no gene match: 6. The CDR3 reads CASSPTGVPYEQYF. The CDR3 nucleotides are TGTGCCAGCAGCCCGACAGGGGTTCCCTACGAGCAGTACTTC.

Judged by abundance, this clonotype is medium-sized. CDR3 region: CASSLGGKETQYF. CDR3 sequence (DNA): TGCGCCAGCAGCTTGGGAGGGAAAGAGACCCAGTACTTC. V usage is TRBV5-1 and J usage is TRBJ2-5; D is possibly TRBD2 (5 bases). Germline CDR1 and CDR2: SGHRS and YFSETQ. CDR3 length: 13 residues. V was cut by 0 bases and J by 3 bases, with 6 bases left in between.

The table lists this clonotype with many counts. The chain uses TRBV12-3 or TRBV12-4 and TRBJ2-7, with D maybe TRBD1 (5 bases). With 6 bases removed from V and 1 base from J, the gap between germline ends came to 10 bases. This CDR3 is built from 13 residues. The CDR3 reads CASSPDSSYEQYF. For the CDR3, the DNA is TGTGCCAGCAGCCCTGACAGTTCCTACGAGCAGTACTTC.

There are many counts of this clonotype. This chain links TRBV7-2 with TRBJ2-1; D call uncertain. V was trimmed by 5 bases and J by 6 bases, leaving 14 bases between them. Germline CDR1 is SGHTA and CDR2 is FQGNSA. This CDR3 has 14 amino acids. The CDR3 region is CASSPRFGPNEQFF. CDR3 sequence (DNA): TGTGCCAGCAGCCCCCGATTTGGTCCCAATGAGCAGTTCTTC.

This clonotype came up many times. V gene TRBV7-9 combines with J gene TRBJ2-1; weak D call: TRBD2 (6 bases). Trimming removed 5 bases from V and 4 bases from J, with 12 bases in between. Per the germline V gene, CDR1 is SEHNR and CDR2 is FQNEAQ (reference sequence). The CDR3 is made up of 14 amino acids. The chain's CDR3 is CASSLGAGYNEQFF. The CDR3 DNA reads as TGTGCCAGCAGCCTAGGGGCGGGGTACAATGAGCAGTTCTTC.

This clonotype was detected many times. The rearrangement joins TRBV6-6 to TRBJ2-1; D perhaps matches TRBD2 (6 bases). With 6 bases removed from V and 6 bases from J, the gap between germline ends came to 15 bases. CDR1 MNHNY and CDR2 SVGAGI come from the germline V gene (reference sequence). The CDR3 contains 14 residues. CDR3 nucleotide sequence: TGTGCCAGCAGCCCACTCGGAGGGGCCAATGAGCAGTTCTTC. Amino acids: CASSPLGGANEQFF.

This clonotype was detected ten times or more. The V and J genes are TRBV6-4 and TRBJ2-1, with TRBD2 identical over 9 bases. Germline CDR1 MRHNA, CDR2 SNTAGT. V lost 6 bases to trimming and J lost 7 bases; unmatched junction nucleotides: 4. The CDR3 runs 13 residues. The CDR3 is CASSISGRNEQFF. CDR3 nucleotides: TGTGCCAGCAGCATTAGCGGGAGAAATGAGCAGTTCTTC.

This clonotype has at least ten counts. This CDR3 reads CSARDPRGAKLFF. DNA of the CDR3: TGCAGTGCTAGAGATCCAAGGGGCGCAAAACTGTTTTTT. This chain connects TRBV20-1 to TRBJ1-4; the D gene is possibly TRBD1 (5 bases). The CDR3 has 13 residues. Germline V CDR1 and CDR2: DFQATT, SNEGSKA (reference sequence). V was pared by 0 bases and J by 10 bases, with 12 bases between.

In this sample, this clonotype turned up many times. V usage is TRBV7-2 and J usage is TRBJ1-2, with 7 bases identical to TRBD1. CDR1 is SGHTA and CDR2 is FQGNSA in the germline V gene. The V gene end was trimmed by 5 bases and the J gene end by 0 bases; junction bases not matched to a gene: 0. The CDR3 has 13 residues. CDR3 in DNA: TGTGCCAGCAGCGGGACAGCTAACTATGGCTACACCTTC. It yields the protein CASSGTANYGYTF.

This clonotype was picked up many times. The J gene is TRBJ2-3, the V gene TRBV5-6, with D possibly TRBD1 on 5 matching bases. The V gene lost 1 base and the J gene lost 2 bases, with 14 bases spanning the gap. Germline V gene data show CDR1 as SGHDT and CDR2 as YYEEEE. This CDR3 region has 16 residues. DNA for the CDR3: TGTGCCAGCAGCTTGACTGCGCAGGGATCCACAGATACGCAGTATTTT. It is translated as CASSLTAQGSTDTQYF.

This rearrangement joins TRBV11-2 to TRBJ2-7; D perhaps matches TRBD2 (5 bases). CDR1 and CDR2 (germline): SGHAT, FQNNGV. V was pared by 7 bases and J by 6 bases, with 25 bases between. There are 16 residues in the CDR3. Here the CDR3 reads CASNPPVGNWVAEQYF. As DNA, the CDR3 is TGTGCCAGCAACCCCCCGGTCGGGAACTGGGTTGCCGAGCAGTACTTC.

In its sample, this clonotype was seen many times. The chain is built from TRBV6-5 and TRBJ2-1; TRBD2 might be the D (5 bases). V was clipped by 8 bases and J by 6 bases, with 23 bases between them. The CDR3 consists of 16 residues. Germline V gene lookup returns CDR1 MNHEY and CDR2 SVGAGI. In DNA, the CDR3 is TGTGCCAGCTCCCTAGGCGGTCAGCGGCCGGTCAATGAGCAGTTCTTC. It encodes CASSLGGQRPVNEQFF.

This clonotype occurred many times. This rearrangement joins TRBV9 to TRBJ2-1, with D uncertain. V was cut by 3 bases and J by 6 bases, with 13 bases left in between. CDR1 and CDR2 (germline): SGDLS, YYNGEE. The CDR3 is 14 amino acids. The CDR3 protein is CASSALTATNEQFF. CDR3 nucleotides: TGTGCCAGCAGCGCATTAACAGCGACCAATGAGCAGTTCTTC.

Many counts were recorded for this clonotype. The gene calls are TRBV6-2 or TRBV6-3 and TRBJ2-3, with D unresolved. Germline V CDR1 and CDR2: MNHEY, SVGEGT. The V end was cut by 2 bases, the J end by 4 bases, with 7 bases between. CDR3 size: 13 residues. CDR3 sequence: CASSYASADTQYF. The DNA for the CDR3 is TGTGCCAGCAGTTACGCCTCGGCAGATACGCAGTATTTT.

This clonotype has ten or more counts. V is TRBV5-1 and J is TRBJ2-1, with 11 bases aligning to TRBD2. Germline CDR1 is SGHRS and CDR2 is YFSETQ. The CDR3 length is 15 residues. The V and J ends lost 4 bases and 6 bases, in that order; junction bases with no gene match: 6. CDR3 region: CASSLGLADRNEQFF. The CDR3 region has the DNA TGCGCCAGCAGCCTGGGACTAGCGGATCGCAATGAGCAGTTCTTC.

There are many counts of this clonotype. The chain is built from TRBV14 and TRBJ2-5; tentatively, D is TRBD1 (6 bases). The CDR3 loop spans 15 amino acids. Per germline, CDR1 SGHDN and CDR2 FVKESK. With 5 bases removed from V and 2 bases from J, the gap between germline ends came to 15 bases. The CDR3 here is CASSLLHRAQETQYF. CDR3 in DNA: TGTGCCAGCAGCTTACTCCACAGGGCACAAGAGACCCAGTACTTC.

This clonotype showed up many times. The rearrangement links TRBV3-1 to TRBJ2-7; 8 bases line up with TRBD2. Germline trimming cut 4 bases from V and 4 bases from J; bases unmatched to any gene: 3. This CDR3 is built from 13 residues. The V gene's germline CDR1 is LGHDT and CDR2 YNNKEL (reference sequence). This CDR3 is CASSPRLAYEQYF. The CDR3 nucleotides are TGTGCCAGCAGCCCAAGACTAGCGTACGAGCAGTACTTC.

This clonotype was counted many times. The chain couples TRBV6-2 or TRBV6-3 to TRBJ1-1; D remains ambiguous. The CDR3 consists of 16 residues. Between the trimmed V and J ends, which lost 0 bases and 1 base, there was a span of 12 bases. Germline V lookup: CDR1 MNHEY, CDR2 SVGEGT. CDR3: CASSYSIREKNTEAFF. The CDR3 DNA reads as TGTGCCAGCAGTTACTCGATTCGGGAGAAGAACACTGAAGCTTTCTTT.